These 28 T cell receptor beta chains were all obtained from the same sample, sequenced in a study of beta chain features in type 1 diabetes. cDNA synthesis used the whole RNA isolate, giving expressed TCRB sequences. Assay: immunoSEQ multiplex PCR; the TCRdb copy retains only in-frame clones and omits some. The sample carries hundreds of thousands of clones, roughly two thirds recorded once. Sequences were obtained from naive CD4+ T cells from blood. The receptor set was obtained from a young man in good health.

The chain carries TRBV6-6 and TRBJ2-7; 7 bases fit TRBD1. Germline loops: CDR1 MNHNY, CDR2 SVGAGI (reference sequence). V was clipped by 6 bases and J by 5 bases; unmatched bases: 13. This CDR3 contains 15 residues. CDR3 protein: CASSPNPDRAHEQYF. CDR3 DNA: TGTGCCAGCAGCCCGAACCCCGACAGGGCCCACGAGCAGTACTTC.

The CDR3 DNA sequence: TGTGCCAGCACCCGGACAGGACAAGAGACCCAGTACTTC. Protein product: CASTRTGQETQYF. The V call is TRBV2, the J call TRBJ2-5; the match to TRBD1 covers 7 bases. The length of the CDR3 is 13 residues. The ends lost 7 bases at V and 2 bases at J; junction bases unmatched: 4. Germline CDR1 reads SNHLY; CDR2 reads FYNNEI. The full variable domain, rest sourced from reference TRBV2 and TRBJ2-5, is EPEVTQTPSHQVTQMGQEVILRCVPISNHLYFYWYRQILGQKVEFLVSFYNNEISEKSEIFDDQFSVERPDGSNFTLKIRSTKLEDSAMYFCASTRTGQETQYFGPGTRLLVL.

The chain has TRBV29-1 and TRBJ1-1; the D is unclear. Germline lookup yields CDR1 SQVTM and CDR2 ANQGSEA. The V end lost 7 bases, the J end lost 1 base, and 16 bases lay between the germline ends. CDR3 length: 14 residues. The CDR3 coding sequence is TGCAGCGCAGCGAGGACCGAAGGGAACACTGAAGCTTTCTTT. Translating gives CSAARTEGNTEAFF.

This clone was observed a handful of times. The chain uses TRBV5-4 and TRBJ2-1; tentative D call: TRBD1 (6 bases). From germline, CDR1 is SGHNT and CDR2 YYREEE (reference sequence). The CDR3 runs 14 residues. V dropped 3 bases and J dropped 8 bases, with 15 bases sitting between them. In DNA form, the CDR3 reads TGTGCCAGCAGCTCCCCTACAGGGTTCGATGAGCAGTTCTTC. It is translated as CASSSPTGFDEQFF.

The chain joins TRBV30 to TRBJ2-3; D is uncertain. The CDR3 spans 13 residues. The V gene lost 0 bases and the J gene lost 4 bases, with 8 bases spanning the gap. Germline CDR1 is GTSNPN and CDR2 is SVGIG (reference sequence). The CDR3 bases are TGTGCCTGGAGTGTGGGCCGGTCAGATACGCAGTATTTT. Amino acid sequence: CAWSVGRSDTQYF.

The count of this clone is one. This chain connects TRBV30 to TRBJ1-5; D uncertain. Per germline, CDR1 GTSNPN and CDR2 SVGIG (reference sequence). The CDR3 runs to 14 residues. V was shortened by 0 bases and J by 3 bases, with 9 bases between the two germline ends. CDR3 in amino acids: CAWSVLTNNQPQHF. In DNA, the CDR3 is TGTGCCTGGAGTGTACTGACAAACAATCAGCCCCAGCATTTT.

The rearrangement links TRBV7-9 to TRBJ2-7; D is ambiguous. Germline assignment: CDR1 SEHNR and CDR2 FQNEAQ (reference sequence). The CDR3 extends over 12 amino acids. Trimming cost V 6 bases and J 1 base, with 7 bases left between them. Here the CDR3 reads CASSLISYEQYF. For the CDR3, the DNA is TGTGCCAGCAGTCTAATATCCTACGAGCAGTACTTC.

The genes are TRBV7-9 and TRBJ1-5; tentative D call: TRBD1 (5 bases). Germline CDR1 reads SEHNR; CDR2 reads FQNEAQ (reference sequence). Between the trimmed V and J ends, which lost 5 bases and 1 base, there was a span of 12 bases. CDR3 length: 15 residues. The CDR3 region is CASSADSWSNQPQHF. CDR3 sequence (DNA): TGTGCCAGCAGCGCCGACAGCTGGAGCAATCAGCCCCAGCATTTT.

This chain's CDR3 is CASTPWAGNTEAFF. The CDR3 DNA reads as TGTGCCAGCACCCCGTGGGCCGGGAACACTGAAGCTTTCTTT. This chain joins TRBV7-2 and TRBJ1-1; D unclear. The CDR3 has 14 amino acids. V lost 7 bases and J lost 1, with 13 bases in between. In germline, CDR1 is SGHTA, CDR2 FQGNSA.

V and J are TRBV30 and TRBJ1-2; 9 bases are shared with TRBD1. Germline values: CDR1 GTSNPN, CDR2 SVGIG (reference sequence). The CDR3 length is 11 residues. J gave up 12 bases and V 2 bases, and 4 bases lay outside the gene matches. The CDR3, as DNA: TGTGCCTGGAGTCCGGGACAGGGCCACACCTTC. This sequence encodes CAWSPGQGHTF.

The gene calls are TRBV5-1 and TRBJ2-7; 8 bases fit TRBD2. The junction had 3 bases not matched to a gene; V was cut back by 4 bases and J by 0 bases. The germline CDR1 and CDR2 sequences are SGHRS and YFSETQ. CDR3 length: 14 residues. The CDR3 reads CASSTSGDSYEQYF. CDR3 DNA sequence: TGCGCCAGCAGCACTAGCGGCGACTCCTACGAGCAGTACTTC.

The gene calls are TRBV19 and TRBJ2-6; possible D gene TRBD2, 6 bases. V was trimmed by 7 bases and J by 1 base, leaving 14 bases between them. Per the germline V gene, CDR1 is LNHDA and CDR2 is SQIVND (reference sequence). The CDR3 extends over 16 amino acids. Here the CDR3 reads CASMAGRLSGANVLTF. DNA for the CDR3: TGTGCCAGTATGGCAGGGAGGCTGTCTGGGGCCAACGTCCTGACTTTC.

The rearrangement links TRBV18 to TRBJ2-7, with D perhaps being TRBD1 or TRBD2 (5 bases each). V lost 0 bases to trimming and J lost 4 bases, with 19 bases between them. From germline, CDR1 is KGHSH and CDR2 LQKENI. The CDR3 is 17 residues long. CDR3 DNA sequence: TGTGCCAGCTCACCACCGGGGTCTGGGACCCCTTCATACGAGCAGTACTTC. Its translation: CASSPPGSGTPSYEQYF. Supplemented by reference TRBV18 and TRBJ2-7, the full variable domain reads NAGVMQNPRHLVRRRGQEARLRCSPMKGHSHVYWYRQLPEEGLKFMVYLQKENIIDESGMPKERFSAEFPKEGPSILRIQQVVRGDSAAYFCASSPPGSGTPSYEQYFGPGTRLTVT.

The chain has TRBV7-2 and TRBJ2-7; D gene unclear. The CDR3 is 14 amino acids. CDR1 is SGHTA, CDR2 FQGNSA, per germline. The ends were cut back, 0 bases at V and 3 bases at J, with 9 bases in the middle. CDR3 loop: CASSLAPGSYEQYF. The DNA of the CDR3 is TGTGCCAGCAGCTTAGCCCCCGGAAGCTACGAGCAGTACTTC.

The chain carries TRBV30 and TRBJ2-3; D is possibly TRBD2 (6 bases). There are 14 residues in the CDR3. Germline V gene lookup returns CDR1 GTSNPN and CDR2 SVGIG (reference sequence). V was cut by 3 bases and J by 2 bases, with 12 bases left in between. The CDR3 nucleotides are TGTGCCTGGAGGGTAGCGGCTACCACAGATACGCAGTATTTT. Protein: CAWRVAATTDTQYF.

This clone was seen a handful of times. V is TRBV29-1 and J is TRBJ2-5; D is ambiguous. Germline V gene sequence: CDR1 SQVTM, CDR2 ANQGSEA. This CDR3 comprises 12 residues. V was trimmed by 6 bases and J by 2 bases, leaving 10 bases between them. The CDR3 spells CSVGSVQETQYF. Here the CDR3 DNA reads TGCAGCGTAGGCAGCGTTCAAGAGACCCAGTACTTC.

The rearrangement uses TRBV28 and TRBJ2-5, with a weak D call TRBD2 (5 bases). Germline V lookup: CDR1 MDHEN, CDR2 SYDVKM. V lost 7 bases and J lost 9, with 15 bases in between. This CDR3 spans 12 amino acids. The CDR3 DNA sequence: TGTGCCAGCACCGCTTCGGGGAGACCCCAGTACTTC. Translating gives CASTASGRPQYF.

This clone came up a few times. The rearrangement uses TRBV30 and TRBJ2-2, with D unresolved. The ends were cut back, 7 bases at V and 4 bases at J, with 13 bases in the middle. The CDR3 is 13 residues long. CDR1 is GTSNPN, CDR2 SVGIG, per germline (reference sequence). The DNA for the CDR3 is TGTGCCTTCGTAGTCCGACCCACCGGGGAGCTGTTTTTT. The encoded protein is CAFVVRPTGELFF.

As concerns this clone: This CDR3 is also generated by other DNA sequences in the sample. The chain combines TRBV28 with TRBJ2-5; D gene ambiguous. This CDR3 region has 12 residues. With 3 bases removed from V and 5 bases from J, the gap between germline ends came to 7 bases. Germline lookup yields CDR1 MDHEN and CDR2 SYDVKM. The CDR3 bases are TGTGCCAGCAGTTTGGTGGGGGAGACCCAGTACTTC. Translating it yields CASSLVGETQYF.

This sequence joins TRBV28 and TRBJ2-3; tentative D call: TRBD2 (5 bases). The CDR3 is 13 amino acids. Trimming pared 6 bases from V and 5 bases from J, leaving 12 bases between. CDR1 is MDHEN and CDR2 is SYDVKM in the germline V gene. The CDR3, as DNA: TGTGCCAGCAGGGACCTGGGGAGAGATACGCAGTATTTT. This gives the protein CASRDLGRDTQYF.

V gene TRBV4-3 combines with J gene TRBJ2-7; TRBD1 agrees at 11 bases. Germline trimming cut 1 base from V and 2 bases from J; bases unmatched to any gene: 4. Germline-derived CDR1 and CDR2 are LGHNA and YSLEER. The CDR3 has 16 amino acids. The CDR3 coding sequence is TGCGCCAGCAGCCAAGTCCCGGGACAGGGGGCCTACGAGCAGTACTTC. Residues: CASSQVPGQGAYEQYF.

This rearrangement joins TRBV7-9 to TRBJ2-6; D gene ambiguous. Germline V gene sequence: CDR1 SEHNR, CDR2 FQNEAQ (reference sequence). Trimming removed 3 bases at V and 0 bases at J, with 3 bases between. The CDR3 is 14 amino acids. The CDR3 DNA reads TGTGCCAGCAGCTTTTTCTCTGGGGCCAACGTCCTGACTTTC. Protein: CASSFFSGANVLTF.

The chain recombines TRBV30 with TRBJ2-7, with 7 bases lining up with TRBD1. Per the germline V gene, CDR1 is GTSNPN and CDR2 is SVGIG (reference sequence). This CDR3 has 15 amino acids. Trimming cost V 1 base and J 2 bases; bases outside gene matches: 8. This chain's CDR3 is CAWSDRDRRTYEQYF. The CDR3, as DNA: TGTGCCTGGAGTGACCGGGACAGAAGAACCTACGAGCAGTACTTC. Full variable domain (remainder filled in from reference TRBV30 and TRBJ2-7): SQTIHQWPATLVQPVGSPLSLECTVEGTSNPNLYWYRQAAGRGLQLLFYSVGIGQISSEVPQNLSASRPQDRQFILSSKKLLLSDSGFYLCAWSDRDRRTYEQYFGPGTRLTVT.

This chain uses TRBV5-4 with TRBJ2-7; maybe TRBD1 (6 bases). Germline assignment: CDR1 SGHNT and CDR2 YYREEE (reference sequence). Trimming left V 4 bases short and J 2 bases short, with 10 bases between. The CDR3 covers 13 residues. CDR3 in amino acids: CASSPDSAYEQYF. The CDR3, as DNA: TGTGCCAGCAGCCCGGACAGTGCCTACGAGCAGTACTTC.

CDR3 bases: TGTGCCAGCAGCTTACGGCGCGGAGCATCCTACGAGCAGTACTTC. Protein product: CASSLRRGASYEQYF. This chain connects TRBV7-2 to TRBJ2-7; D remains ambiguous. CDR1 and CDR2 from the germline V gene are SGHTA and FQGNSA. This CDR3 has 15 residues. Between the trimmed V and J ends, which lost 2 bases and 1 base, there was a span of 12 bases.

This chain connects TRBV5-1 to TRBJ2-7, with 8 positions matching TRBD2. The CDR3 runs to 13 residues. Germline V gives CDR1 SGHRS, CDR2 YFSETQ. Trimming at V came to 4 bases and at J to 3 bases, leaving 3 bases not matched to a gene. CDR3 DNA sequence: TGCGCCAGCAGCCGCGGGACTAGCTACGAGCAGTACTTC. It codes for CASSRGTSYEQYF. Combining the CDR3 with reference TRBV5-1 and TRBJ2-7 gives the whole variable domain KAGVTQTPRYLIKTRGQQVTLSCSPISGHRSVSWYQQTPGQGLQFLFEYFSETQRNKGNFPGRFSGRQFSNSRSEMNVSTLELGDSALYLCASSRGTSYEQYFGPGTRLTVT.

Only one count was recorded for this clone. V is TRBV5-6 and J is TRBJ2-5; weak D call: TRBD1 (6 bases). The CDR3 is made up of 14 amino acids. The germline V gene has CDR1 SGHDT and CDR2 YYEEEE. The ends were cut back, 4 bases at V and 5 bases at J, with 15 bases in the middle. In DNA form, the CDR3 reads TGTGCCAGCAGCCCAACGACTGGGGGCGAGACCCAGTACTTC. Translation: CASSPTTGGETQYF. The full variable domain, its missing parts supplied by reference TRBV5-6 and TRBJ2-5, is DAGVTQSPTHLIKTRGQQVTLRCSPKSGHDTVSWYQQALGQGPQFIFQYYEEEERQRGNFPDRFSGHQFPNYSSELNVNALLLGDSALYLCASSPTTGGETQYFGPGTRLLVL.

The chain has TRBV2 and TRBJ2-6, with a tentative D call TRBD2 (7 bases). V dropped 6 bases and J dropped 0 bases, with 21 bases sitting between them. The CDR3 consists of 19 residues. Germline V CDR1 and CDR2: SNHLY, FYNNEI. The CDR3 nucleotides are TGTGCCAGCAGGGGACCTTACAGGGAGGGCGTCTCTGGGGCCAACGTCCTGACTTTC. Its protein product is CASRGPYREGVSGANVLTF.